A selection of T cell receptor beta chains follows, all from one sample in a study of blood T cell repertoires in COVID-19. Produced via immunoSEQ multiplex PCR; TCRdb's table is partial and in-frame only. The table includes under 400,000 clones, approximately 87% detected once. The source material was PBMCs or T cells enriched from blood (not recorded which). These receptors were collected from a man between 35 and 55 years old in a cohort exposed to, infected with or recovered from COVID-19 (not recorded which). CDR3s include the opening cysteine and the closing phenylalanine or tryptophan. Expanded clones get a size class; other rows say once, few or many, or leave the size out.

>TRBV3-1/TRBV3-2|TRBJ1-6|-
CASSYRDRVSSPLHF
>TRBV27|TRBJ2-3|-
CASSSRGRAPFTDTQYF
>TRBV4-2|TRBJ1-3|-
CASSQLTGTGNTIYF
>TRBV9|TRBJ1-4|-
CASSPSAAGEKLFF
>TRBV11-3|TRBJ2-1|once
CASSPGESLAGGENEQFF
>TRBV2|TRBJ1-1|-
CASSDDHGGNTEAFF
>TRBV4-2|TRBJ1-1|-
CASSQPGGMNTEAFF
>TRBV27|TRBJ2-6|-
CASRQAGAGANVLTF
>TRBV5-4|TRBJ1-1|-
CASSLERDTEAFF
>TRBV3-1/TRBV3-2|TRBJ2-2|-
CASSRKGQTATGELFF
>TRBV5-1|TRBJ1-1|-
CASSLGQQNTEAFF
>TRBV7-9|TRBJ2-5|-
CASSRTSGSGETQYF
>TRBV9|TRBJ2-2|-
CASSQAGDFRTGELFF
>TRBV28|TRBJ2-5|-
CASTRGLAEGEETQYF
>TRBV5-6|TRBJ1-2|-
CASSFGIESTYGYTF
>TRBV20-1|TRBJ1-2|-
CSGQFNYGYTF
>TRBV30|TRBJ2-6|-
CAWISGANVLTF
>TRBV19|TRBJ1-5|-
CASSPGQAGNQPQHF
>TRBV6-1|TRBJ1-2|few
CASSEAPGEGYGYTF
>TRBV4-1|TRBJ2-1|-
CASSQSGSGDNEQFF
>TRBV27|TRBJ2-2|-
CASSKEDYTGELFF
>TRBV3-1/TRBV3-2|TRBJ2-7|-
CASSQVAGGSYEQYF
>TRBV2|TRBJ2-7|-
CASSDDRYEQYF
>TRBV6-4|TRBJ1-2|-
CASSATGSEGYTF
>TRBV28|TRBJ2-3|-
CASSWPTDTQYF
>TRBV25-1|TRBJ2-2|few
CAIGDTNTGELFF
>TRBV5-1|TRBJ1-6|-
CASTGGRNSPLHF
>TRBV7-6|TRBJ2-5|-
CASSSSSQETQYF
>TRBV6-1|TRBJ1-1|-
CASSHPGQGNTEAFF
>TRBV5-1|TRBJ1-3|few
CASSSWTVSSGNTIYF
>TRBV5-1|TRBJ2-3|-
CASSLQGAGTDTQYF
>TRBV7-3|TRBJ1-5|-
CASSTWDREPQHF
>TRBV27|TRBJ2-7|-
CASSSSGWEYF
>TRBV30|TRBJ2-7|-
CAWSSGLGTYEQYF
>TRBV27|TRBJ2-7|-
CASSFRENYEQYF
>TRBV7-9|TRBJ2-6|-
CASSLTPGQAFSGANVLTF
>TRBV5-1|TRBJ2-2|-
CASSWSESGELFF
>TRBV12-5|TRBJ2-5|once
CASGLGAQRTQYF
>TRBV3-1/TRBV3-2|TRBJ2-1|-
CASSPLAGGPYNEQFF
>TRBV5-1|TRBJ2-2|-
CASSLIAKNTGELFF
>TRBV5-1|TRBJ2-1|-
CASSLQKDISRNEQFF
>TRBV5-4|TRBJ1-6|-
CASSLTGQGNSPLHF
>TRBV25-1|TRBJ1-2|-
CASSENIRGYGYTF
>TRBV18|TRBJ2-2|-
CASSPGVAGLVGELFF
>TRBV19|TRBJ1-4|-
CASSIGGKPNEKLFF
>TRBV19|TRBJ1-1|-
CASTRGANDRSTEAFF
>TRBV18|TRBJ1-4|-
CASSPRGREGEKLFF
>TRBV11-2|TRBJ1-1|-
CASRRQGAEAFF
>TRBV6-5|TRBJ2-2|-
CASSLQGLTGELFF
>TRBV30|TRBJ2-7|-
CAWGLAGGNYEQYF
>TRBV5-1|TRBJ2-1|-
CASSMGLAGPREGQFF
>TRBV19|TRBJ2-1|-
CASRRTSSSYNEQFF
>TRBV3-1/TRBV3-2|TRBJ2-3|-
CASRLLSVPDTQYF
>TRBV3-1/TRBV3-2|TRBJ1-6|-
CASSPGTGGLRSPLHF
>TRBV9|TRBJ2-1|-
CASSQNNNEQFF
>TRBV19|TRBJ2-1|-
CASRIGYNEQFF
>TRBV19|TRBJ1-1|-
CASSSDRENTEAFF
>TRBV6-6|TRBJ2-7|once
CASSYRDRAYEQYF
>TRBV27|TRBJ2-1|-
CASGRQGGDEQFF